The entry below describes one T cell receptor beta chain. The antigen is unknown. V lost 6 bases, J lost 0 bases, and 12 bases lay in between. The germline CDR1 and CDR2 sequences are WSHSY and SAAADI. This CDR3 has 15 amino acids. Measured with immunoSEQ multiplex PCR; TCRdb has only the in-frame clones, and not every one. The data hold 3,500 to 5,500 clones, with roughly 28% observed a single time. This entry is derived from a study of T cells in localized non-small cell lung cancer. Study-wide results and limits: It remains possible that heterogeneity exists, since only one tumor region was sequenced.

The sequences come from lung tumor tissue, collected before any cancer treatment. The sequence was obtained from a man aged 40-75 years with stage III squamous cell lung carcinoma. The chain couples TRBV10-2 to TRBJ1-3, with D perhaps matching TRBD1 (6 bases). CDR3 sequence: CASSLDRSSGNTIYF. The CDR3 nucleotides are TGCGCCAGCAGCCTTGACAGGAGCTCTGGAAACACCATATATTTT.